This section outlines one T cell receptor beta chain sequence together with its context. Sequencing was performed with immunoSEQ multiplex PCR; in TCRdb, only in-frame clones are kept and a portion is missing. Seen here are about 150,000 clones, 70% to 90% observed once, and the top ten hold approximately 13%. Germline V gives CDR1 SQVTM, CDR2 ANQGSEA. The CDR3 length is 16 residues. Trimming pared 7 bases from V and 1 base from J, leaving 17 bases between. These data come from a study of blood T cell repertoires in COVID-19. The wider study: From T cells, B-cell-depleted T cells, or PBMCs came the material, which was cDNA or gDNA.

V usage is TRBV29-1 and J usage is TRBJ2-6; possible D gene TRBD1, 8 bases. The material sequenced was peripheral blood. This receptor was identified in a man aged 55 to 70 with active or convalescent COVID-19. In DNA, the CDR3 is TGCAGCGCAGCGGGACAGGAGGTTTCTGGGGCCAACGTCCTGACTTTC. Translating gives CSAAGQEVSGANVLTF.